Listed here are 9 T cell receptor beta chains from one sample, sequenced in a study of CD8+ T cells in alopecia areata. Stated treatment: oral pan-JAK inhibitor, 5-10 mg twice daily. The authors extracted RNA and reverse transcribed it into cDNA as the sequencing template. Assay used: immunoSEQ multiplex PCR; TCRdb lists only in-frame clones, some missing. The sample carries about 180,000 clones, about three fifths recorded once. Sample: CD4+ T cells sorted from blood, taken at week 56, from a patient treated with tofacitinib. The receptors shown here come from a human donor with alopecia areata.

The chain is built from TRBV20-1 and TRBJ1-2, with D unresolved. The ends were cut back, 1 base at V and 9 bases at J, with 9 bases in the middle. This CDR3 region has 11 residues. Germline assignment: CDR1 DFQATT and CDR2 SNEGSKA (reference sequence). The CDR3 coding sequence is TGCAGTGCTAGAGTCCCCGACCGCTACACCTTC. It encodes CSARVPDRYTF.

The chain joins TRBV7-2 to TRBJ1-1; D not certain. CDR3 length: 14 residues. Germline CDR1 is SGHTA and CDR2 is FQGNSA. V was pared by 1 base and J by 0 bases, with 6 bases between. Written as DNA, the CDR3 is TGTGCCAGCAGCTTAGGCCAAATGAACACTGAAGCTTTCTTT. It yields the protein CASSLGQMNTEAFF.

The chain couples TRBV30 to TRBJ2-2; D call uncertain. Looked up from germline, CDR1 is GTSNPN and CDR2 is SVGIG (reference sequence). CDR3 length: 15 residues. V lost 0 bases and J lost 4, with 12 bases in between. CDR3 residues: CAWSVGPGITGELFF. DNA of the CDR3: TGTGCCTGGAGTGTTGGCCCTGGGATCACCGGGGAGCTGTTTTTT.

The chain carries TRBV25-1 and TRBJ1-4; the D is unclear. The germline V and J ends were trimmed by 2 bases and 0 bases, with 4 bases remaining between them. The CDR3 extends over 14 amino acids. Germline CDR1 MGHDK, CDR2 SYGVNS. CDR3 residues: CASSEGPTNEKLFF. The CDR3 nucleotides read TGTGCCAGCAGTGAAGGTCCAACTAATGAAAAACTGTTTTTT.

In its sample, this clone was seen a few times. V and J are TRBV7-2 and TRBJ2-3; no clear D gene. The germline V and J ends were trimmed by 0 bases and 0 bases, with 10 bases remaining between them. This CDR3 is built from 16 residues. CDR1 is SGHTA and CDR2 is FQGNSA in the germline V gene. DNA for the CDR3: TGTGCCAGCAGCTTAGCGGCTGGAACTAGCACAGATACGCAGTATTTT. This encodes CASSLAAGTSTDTQYF.

The gene calls are TRBV5-1 and TRBJ2-2, with D possibly being TRBD2 (6 bases). This CDR3 has 19 amino acids. Per germline, CDR1 SGHRS and CDR2 YFSETQ. Trimming left V 0 bases short and J 0 bases short, with 18 bases between. The CDR3, as DNA: TGCGCCAGCAGCTTGGAGGTCCGGGACTCCCGCTCGAACACCGGGGAGCTGTTTTTT. This sequence encodes CASSLEVRDSRSNTGELFF. The entire variable domain, with the rest obtained from reference TRBV5-1 and TRBJ2-2, is as follows: KAGVTQTPRYLIKTRGQQVTLSCSPISGHRSVSWYQQTPGQGLQFLFEYFSETQRNKGNFPGRFSGRQFSNSRSEMNVSTLELGDSALYLCASSLEVRDSRSNTGELFFGEGSRLTVL.

This clone was observed a few times. The V call is TRBV7-9, the J call TRBJ2-2; D uncertain. CDR1 and CDR2 (germline): SEHNR, FQNEAQ (reference sequence). This CDR3 contains 12 residues. The ends were cut back, 2 bases at V and 6 bases at J, with 4 bases in the middle. As DNA, the CDR3 is TGTGCCAGCAGCTTATCGGCCGGGGAGCTGTTTTTT. As protein: CASSLSAGELFF.

This chain uses TRBV30 with TRBJ1-4; D is perhaps TRBD1 (6 bases). Trimming stripped 6 bases from V and 4 bases from J, with 18 bases between. This CDR3 contains 15 residues. Germline V CDR1 and CDR2: GTSNPN, SVGIG (reference sequence). CDR3 sequence (DNA): TGTGCCTGCGCACGTGTGGGAGGGGGTAATGAAAAACTGTTTTTT. It is translated as CACARVGGGNEKLFF.

This rearrangement joins TRBV4-1 to TRBJ1-1, with D tentatively TRBD1 (5 bases). The V gene's germline CDR1 is MGHRA and CDR2 YSYEKL. V was shortened by 1 base and J by 8 bases, with 5 bases between the two germline ends. The CDR3 totals 11 residues. The CDR3 is CASSQGGEAFF. The CDR3 DNA reads as TGCGCCAGCAGCCAAGGGGGGGAAGCTTTCTTT.